Given below is one TCR beta chain in context. Its recognized antigen is unknown. Within one base of it there is no much larger clone, and no base qualities were kept. The data originate from a study of vaccination and CD4 T cells after COVID-19 (dated by TCRdb to between 2021 and 2022). Background for the entire study: Convalescent patients had a positive SARS-CoV-2 result on nasal swab PCR, and of these patients, nine had mild disease and one had severe disease. The convalescent cohort comprised six males and four females, including two Hispanic individuals, seven Caucasians, two Asians and one multiracial person. Participants received two doses of either the Pfizer-BioNTech BNT162b2 vaccine (n=8) or the Moderna mRNA-1273 vaccine (n=2). Post-COVID blood samples from convalescent patients were collected a median of roughly 100 days after diagnosis, with a range of 35 to 161 days. The time from the second vaccine dose to post-vaccine blood sampling had a median of around 72 days and ranged from about 12 to 250 days. For stimulating the cultures, overlapping spike peptide pools were used, derived from SARS-CoV-2 as well as from the common cold coronaviruses HCoV-NL63, HCoV-OC43 and HCoV-229E. Control cultures used a CEFX viral epitope pool as positive control, an HIV-1 Nef peptide pool as negative control, or no peptide. In roughly eleven COVID-19 convalescent patients and a few infection-naive healthy vaccine recipients, the spike-specific CD4+ TCR repertoire before mRNA vaccination was compared with the repertoire after mRNA vaccination. Here is what the overall study found, with its caveats: In convalescent patients, a median roughly 83% of post-vaccine SARS-CoV-2-reactive clones were detected only after vaccination, and vaccine-specific priming was suggested by this finding. Only a relatively small number of convalescent patients were included in the study, and early timepoints following natural infection were not analyzed. In convalescent patients, nearly all vaccine-specific clones (304 of 307) were found to be mono-reactive for SARS-CoV-2 spike rather than cross-reactive with common cold coronaviruses. Although the median number of SARS-CoV-2-reactive clonotypes went up from some 23 after infection to 30 to 45 after vaccination, the increase was not significant.

The treatment or condition label corresponds to: approximately 9-day PBMC culture with coronavirus spike peptide pools or control peptides (ViraFEST assay). The ViraFEST assay was used in the study, in which antigen-specific T cells were expanded with peptide pools and expanded clonotypes were subsequently identified by TCR sequencing. The convalescent patients' positive SARS-CoV-2 PCR tests fell between March and December 2020, which was before the Alpha, Beta and Delta variants emerged in the United States. Approximately 2.1 million PBMCs per well were cultured in IMDM with roughly 5.2% human AB serum and roughly 9.3 IU/ml IL-2, plus 10 ug/ml peptide pools. Half of the culture medium was replaced with fresh IL-2-containing medium on days 3 and 7. Once the cells had been in culture for approximately 10 days, the EasySep CD4+ T cell isolation kit was used to isolate CD4+ T cells by negative selection. Ficoll-Paque Plus gradient centrifugation was used to isolate PBMCs from whole blood, and the isolated PBMCs were then either used fresh or cryopreserved at -140C. Culture conditions were generally each tested in triplicate wells.

Libraries were constructed by PCR. DNA from cultured CD4+ T cells underwent TCR sequencing with the Oncomine TCR Beta short-read assay at the Johns Hopkins FTIC core. The QIAamp micro DNA kit was used to extract genomic DNA from the cultured CD4+ T cells. Oncomine TCR Beta libraries made from cultured CD4+ T cells were pooled using unique dual indexes and sequenced on an Illumina iSeq 100. As for how the authors treated the data: Non-productive sequences were filtered out, and CDR3s that did not start with C, did not end with F or W, or were shorter than 7 amino acids were discarded. Antigen-specific clonotypes were identified using the MANAFEST web application through comparison of peptide-stimulated wells with reference and other culture wells. For a clone to be called positive, the clone needed an FDR below 0.05, an odds ratio above 5, and a productive frequency above 0.1% in at least two of three replicate wells. Cross-reactive clonotypes were defined as significantly expanded in both SARS-CoV-2 spike wells and at least one common cold coronavirus spike condition. Similarity between CDR3 sequences was evaluated in R version 3.6.1 using Levenshtein distances (stringdist) and unrooted phylogenetic trees (ape). TCRdb reprocessed the public reads (quality trimming at Q25 with fastp, clone calling with MiXCR) and kept in-frame beta chains. Each CDR3 protein gets just one entry, which takes the most common genes and DNA from the rows behind it. The V and J calls reflect TCRdb's pipeline rather than the authors' work. The table for this sample lists about 13,000 distinct CDR3 sequences; under 55% of them were counted only once. Roughly 12% of the sample is in the top ten clones.

The TCR comes from a human donor who had recovered from COVID-19. Material for sequencing was CD4+ T cells from blood, cultured in vitro.

The DNA sequence is as follows: TGTGCCAGCAGCGCACAGACACCGGGCTACTATGGCTACACCTTC. Translation gives CASSAQTPGYYGYTF. The rearranged chain carries TRBV11-2 and TRBJ1-2; the D gene remains uncertain. The CDR3 goes from the cysteine to the phenylalanine over 15 residues. Of the read, only the CDR3 DNA is kept; its 45 bases are in frame from base 1. V gives up 5 bases and J gives up 3 bases, and the segment between their germline ends measures 16 bases. CDR1 and CDR2 are drawn from the germline V gene: SGHAT, FQNNGV.